These T cell receptor beta chains were read from a single sample in a study of blood T cell repertoires in COVID-19. Produced via immunoSEQ multiplex PCR; TCRdb's table is partial and in-frame only. The repertoire holds 180,000 or so clones, about 82% seen once, with around 8.6% in the top ten. Sequencing input: PBMCs or T cells enriched from blood (not recorded which). The receptors come from a woman aged 25-40 years who had recovered from COVID-19. CDR3s include the opening cysteine and the closing phenylalanine or tryptophan. Clone size, where shown, is once, few, many, or a class for clones that have expanded.

v_call: TRBV5-8
clone_size: NA
cdr3_length: 15
cdr3_aa: CASSWGTGVEETQYF

v_call: TRBV7-9
clone_size: once
cdr3_length: 16
cdr3_aa: CASSLEDSLVGEKLFF

v_call: TRBV2
clone_size: NA
cdr3_length: 16
cdr3_aa: CASRFDRAGGPTEAFF

v_call: TRBV7-8
clone_size: NA
cdr3_length: 16
cdr3_aa: CASSYWGEGRLDTQYF

v_call: TRBV19
clone_size: NA
cdr3_length: 15
cdr3_aa: CASSRPGQGAGELFF

v_call: TRBV3-1/TRBV3-2
clone_size: NA
cdr3_length: 16
cdr3_aa: CASSPLTSGGSYEQYF

v_call: TRBV7-9
clone_size: once
cdr3_length: 14
cdr3_aa: CASRKGTGGEGIYF

v_call: TRBV9
clone_size: NA
cdr3_length: 15
cdr3_aa: CASSVAVGESWEQYF

v_call: TRBV4-2
clone_size: NA
cdr3_length: 17
cdr3_aa: CASSQDGGGGQNNEQFF

v_call: TRBV5-6
clone_size: NA
cdr3_length: 17
cdr3_aa: CASSWTSGRALSDEQFF

v_call: TRBV20-1
clone_size: NA
cdr3_length: 12
cdr3_aa: CSASWQGRELFF

v_call: TRBV27
clone_size: NA
cdr3_length: 16
cdr3_aa: CASRLPGLANHNEQFF

v_call: TRBV5-1
clone_size: NA
cdr3_length: 16
cdr3_aa: CASSLGTSGNTDTQYF

v_call: TRBV6-6
clone_size: NA
cdr3_length: 13
cdr3_aa: CASSPGTGSGYTF

v_call: TRBV28
clone_size: NA
cdr3_length: 16
cdr3_aa: CASSLFAGLAKNIQYF

v_call: TRBV6-4
clone_size: NA
cdr3_length: 14
cdr3_aa: CASSDGTGSNEQFF

v_call: TRBV5-5
clone_size: once
cdr3_length: 16
cdr3_aa: CASSSTGTSGRDEQFF

v_call: TRBV19
clone_size: NA
cdr3_length: 17
cdr3_aa: CASSTTRRRGYNQPQHF

v_call: TRBV5-6
clone_size: NA
cdr3_length: 15
cdr3_aa: CASSLLAGKTYEQYF

v_call: TRBV9
clone_size: NA
cdr3_length: 12
cdr3_aa: CASSGQNTEAFF

v_call: TRBV7-9
clone_size: NA
cdr3_length: 16
cdr3_aa: CASSLIRTSVGGELFF

v_call: TRBV19
clone_size: NA
cdr3_length: 14
cdr3_aa: CASRGTGESFEQYF

v_call: TRBV12-3/TRBV12-4
clone_size: NA
cdr3_length: 13
cdr3_aa: CASSPRQRHEQFF

v_call: TRBV9
clone_size: NA
cdr3_length: 19
cdr3_aa: CASSVGMGTERSMNTEAFF

v_call: TRBV5-1
clone_size: NA
cdr3_length: 14
cdr3_aa: CASSTETVGTEAFF

v_call: TRBV2
clone_size: NA
cdr3_length: 16
cdr3_aa: CASSTTLAGGDNEQFF

v_call: TRBV25-1
clone_size: NA
cdr3_length: 15
cdr3_aa: CASSEASGSSDTQYF

v_call: TRBV7-8
clone_size: NA
cdr3_length: 15
cdr3_aa: CASSLALANTDTQYF

v_call: TRBV6-5
clone_size: NA
cdr3_length: 14
cdr3_aa: CASSRLAGVPEQYF

v_call: TRBV12-5
clone_size: NA
cdr3_length: 16
cdr3_aa: CASGSTGQGLYNEQFF

v_call: TRBV2
clone_size: NA
cdr3_length: 17
cdr3_aa: CASSEAHGTGGGYGYTF

v_call: TRBV27
clone_size: NA
cdr3_length: 17
cdr3_aa: CASSRSTSGRVTGELFF

v_call: TRBV5-1
clone_size: NA
cdr3_length: 18
cdr3_aa: CASSSETSGGLYQETQYF

v_call: TRBV2
clone_size: NA
cdr3_length: 12
cdr3_aa: CASSVRGTEAFF

v_call: TRBV27
clone_size: NA
cdr3_length: 11
cdr3_aa: CASSLRGSLYF

v_call: TRBV27
clone_size: NA
cdr3_length: 15
cdr3_aa: CASSLRWEGTGELFF

v_call: TRBV5-8
clone_size: NA
cdr3_length: 17
cdr3_aa: CASSLGTSALLYNEQFF

v_call: TRBV28
clone_size: few
cdr3_length: 15
cdr3_aa: CASSSTPPLTSSPYF

v_call: TRBV3-1/TRBV3-2
clone_size: NA
cdr3_length: 17
cdr3_aa: CASSQGAPGLSMGPLHF

v_call: TRBV20-1
clone_size: few
cdr3_length: 11
cdr3_aa: CSARQGGGYTF

v_call: TRBV21-1
clone_size: NA
cdr3_length: 20
cdr3_aa: CASSAKRRAGSQHLSYEQYF

v_call: TRBV28
clone_size: NA
cdr3_length: 12
cdr3_aa: CASSPGGESLHF

v_call: TRBV27
clone_size: once
cdr3_length: 14
cdr3_aa: CASSLSGGGSGAFF

v_call: TRBV6-2/TRBV6-3
clone_size: NA
cdr3_length: 16
cdr3_aa: CASSLNLAGEQETQYF

v_call: TRBV7-9
clone_size: NA
cdr3_length: 12
cdr3_aa: CASSPTGFELYF

v_call: TRBV5-6
clone_size: NA
cdr3_length: 16
cdr3_aa: CASSLGTGGGSDTQYF